The next 28 T cell receptor beta chains were all read from a single sample in a study of cytomegalovirus exposure and HLA in healthy donors. The primer mix had 60 Vbeta and 13 Jbeta primers. Clones were sequenced by immunoSEQ multiplex PCR, and TCRdb holds only the in-frame ones, with some missing. This table has roughly 190,000 clones, approximately 9.5% appearing once. Sequenced: PBMCs. These receptors all come from a woman in her twenties or thirties in good health and CMV-seropositive.

This chain links TRBV11-2 with TRBJ2-7; D unresolved. The CDR3 sequence is 13 residues long. Germline V CDR1 and CDR2: SGHAT, FQNNGV. The V and J ends lost 5 bases and 3 bases respectively, with 11 bases between them. The CDR3 DNA reads TGTGCCAGCAGCCTATCCTCGTTCTACGAGCAGTACTTC. Protein sequence: CASSLSSFYEQYF.

This clone was observed once. The J gene is TRBJ2-2, the V gene TRBV5-8, with 11 bases that match TRBD2. Looked up from germline, CDR1 is SGHTS and CDR2 is YDEGEE. This CDR3 spans 15 amino acids. V lost 6 bases to trimming and J lost 3 bases; unmatched junction nucleotides: 4. This CDR3 is CASTGTSGYTGELFF. The CDR3 nucleotides read TGTGCCAGCACCGGGACTAGCGGATACACCGGGGAGCTGTTTTTT.

J is TRBJ1-1 and V is TRBV2; D ambiguous. CDR1 SNHLY and CDR2 FYNNEI come from the germline V gene. This CDR3 comprises 13 residues. V was pared by 6 bases and J by 3 bases, with 11 bases between. CDR3 amino acids: CASSPQIYTEAFF. The CDR3, as DNA: TGTGCCAGCAGCCCTCAGATTTACACTGAAGCTTTCTTT.

The gene calls are TRBV7-3 and TRBJ2-3, with D perhaps matching TRBD1 (6 bases). Between the trimmed V and J ends, which lost 7 bases and 8 bases, there was a span of 22 bases. Germline V gene data show CDR1 as SGHTA and CDR2 as FQGTGA. The CDR3 consists of 15 residues. CDR3 loop: CASTSAPETGSTQYF. CDR3 bases: TGTGCCAGCACCTCTGCTCCCGAAACAGGGTCTACGCAGTATTTT.

V gene TRBV10-1 combines with J gene TRBJ1-1; D is possibly TRBD1 (6 bases). The V gene's germline CDR1 is WNHNN and CDR2 SYGVQD (reference sequence). Deletions cut 10 bases from V and 3 bases from J, with 12 bases between. This CDR3 contains 12 residues. The CDR3 loop reads CATDRQDTEAFF. CDR3 DNA sequence: TGCGCCACAGACCGACAGGACACTGAAGCTTTCTTT.

This clone has just a few counts. This chain uses TRBV7-9 with TRBJ1-2; no reliable D call. V was trimmed by 5 bases and J by 1 base, leaving 11 bases between them. The germline V gene encodes CDR1 SEHNR and CDR2 FQNEAQ (reference sequence). The CDR3 contains 14 residues. The CDR3 region is CASSPRAVNYGYTF. The DNA of the CDR3 is TGTGCCAGCAGCCCGAGGGCAGTTAACTATGGCTACACCTTC.

This clone was observed a few times. The J gene is TRBJ2-2, the V gene TRBV12-5; D might be TRBD2 (7 bases). The CDR3 has 17 amino acids. V lost 4 bases and J lost 0, with 15 bases in between. Germline lookup yields CDR1 LGHNT and CDR2 FRNRAP. CDR3 in amino acids: CASGSQWGGANTGELFF. In nucleotides, the CDR3 is TGTGCTAGTGGTTCCCAGTGGGGGGGCGCGAACACCGGGGAGCTGTTTTTT.

This clone was observed a handful of times. The chain employs TRBV15 and TRBJ2-5; TRBD2 is a possible D gene (6 bases). The V and J ends lost 5 bases and 3 bases respectively, with 10 bases between them. CDR1 and CDR2 (germline): LNHNV, YYDKDF (reference sequence). The CDR3 sequence is 13 residues long. The CDR3 DNA follows: TGTGCCACCAGCCCCCCGGGGGAAGAGACCCAGTACTTC. Amino acids: CATSPPGEETQYF. The complete variable domain, with remaining parts taken from reference TRBV15 and TRBJ2-5, reads DAMVIQNPRYQVTQFGKPVTLSCSQTLNHNVMYWYQQKSSQAPKLLFHYYDKDFNNEADTPDNFQSRRPNTSFCFLDIRSPGLGDTAMYLCATSPPGEETQYFGPGTRLLVL.

The chain employs TRBV5-4 and TRBJ1-3; 7 nucleotides line up with TRBD1. CDR3 size: 15 residues. Germline CDR1 is SGHNT and CDR2 is YYREEE (reference sequence). Trimming took 4 bases from V and 0 from J; bases not matched to a gene: 4. The CDR3 protein is CASSPDRLSGNTIYF. In nucleotides, the CDR3 is TGTGCCAGCAGCCCGGACAGGCTCTCTGGAAACACCATATATTTT.

DNA for the CDR3: TGTGCCAGTAACTCAGGGACAGCCCATGGCTACACCTTC. Translated, it gives CASNSGTAHGYTF. The chain is built from TRBV19 and TRBJ1-2, with 7 bases lining up with TRBD1. The CDR3 runs to 13 residues. V dropped 7 bases and J dropped 6; count of bases not matched to a gene: 8. Germline V gives CDR1 LNHDA, CDR2 SQIVND (reference sequence). Full variable domain (missing parts from reference TRBV19 and TRBJ1-2): DGGITQSPKYLFRKEGQNVTLSCEQNLNHDAMYWYRQDPGQGLRLIYYSQIVNDFQKGDIAEGYSVSREKKESFPLTVTSAQKNPTAFYLCASNSGTAHGYTFGSGTRLTVV.

This clone was counted a few times. CDR3: CAVSRGSRDYF. Here the CDR3 DNA reads TGTGCCGTCAGTCGGGGGAGTCGTGACTACTTC. This sequence joins TRBV5-4 and TRBJ2-7; tentative D call: TRBD2 (6 bases). In germline, CDR1 is SGHNT, CDR2 YYREEE (reference sequence). The CDR3 sequence is 11 residues long. The germline V and J ends were trimmed by 10 bases and 13 bases, with 21 bases remaining between them.

This rearrangement joins TRBV10-3 to TRBJ2-7, with D perhaps TRBD2 (6 bases). Germline loops: CDR1 ENHRY, CDR2 SYGVKD. CDR3 length equals 14 residues. Deletions cut 6 bases from V and 4 bases from J, with 16 bases between. As DNA, the CDR3 is TGTGCCATCAGCCGCGGGGACCCGACTTACGAGCAGTACTTC. It codes for CAISRGDPTYEQYF.

V usage is TRBV28 and J usage is TRBJ2-5; D not certain. This CDR3 contains 12 residues. CDR1 is MDHEN and CDR2 is SYDVKM in the germline V gene. Trimming pared 7 bases from V and 5 bases from J, leaving 11 bases between. CDR3 residues: CASTPNRETQYF. CDR3 nucleotide sequence: TGTGCCAGCACTCCCAACCGGGAGACCCAGTACTTC.

The V call is TRBV5-1, the J call TRBJ2-7; 7 bases agree with TRBD1. V was pared by 0 bases and J by 2 bases, with 8 bases of the junction left unmatched. CDR3 length equals 16 residues. The germline CDR1 and CDR2 sequences are SGHRS and YFSETQ. CDR3 nucleotides: TGCGCCAGCAGCTTGGCACCCGGGACAGCCACCTACGAGCAGTACTTC. Translated, it gives CASSLAPGTATYEQYF.

V gene TRBV5-1 combines with J gene TRBJ2-1, with 7 positions matching TRBD1. Germline-derived CDR1 and CDR2 are SGHRS and YFSETQ. V was pared by 0 bases and J by 3 bases, with 6 bases of the junction left unmatched. The CDR3 is 16 residues long. CDR3 sequence (DNA): TGCGCCAGCAGCTTGGTTGGTTCAGGGGGCTACAATGAGCAGTTCTTC. This sequence encodes CASSLVGSGGYNEQFF. The whole variable domain, filled in from reference TRBV5-1 and TRBJ2-1, reads KAGVTQTPRYLIKTRGQQVTLSCSPISGHRSVSWYQQTPGQGLQFLFEYFSETQRNKGNFPGRFSGRQFSNSRSEMNVSTLELGDSALYLCASSLVGSGGYNEQFFGPGTRLTVL.

The chain has TRBV2 and TRBJ2-2; 9 bases line up with TRBD1. V shed 4 bases and J 4 bases; nucleotides not matched to a gene: 1. The CDR3 spans 14 residues. CDR1 SNHLY and CDR2 FYNNEI come from the germline V gene. The CDR3 DNA reads TGTGCCAGCAGTGGACAGGGGGGCACCGGGGAGCTGTTTTTT. This gives the protein CASSGQGGTGELFF.

This clone was seen more than once but under ten times. The chain is built from TRBV12-5 and TRBJ2-7, with 7 nucleotides matching TRBD2. The V gene's germline CDR1 is LGHNT and CDR2 FRNRAP. V lost 5 bases to trimming and J lost 0 bases; unmatched junction nucleotides: 7. The CDR3 length is 15 residues. CDR3 bases: TGTGCTAGTGGTCTATTAGCGGGTATCTCCTACGAGCAGTACTTC. It yields the protein CASGLLAGISYEQYF.

A few counts support this clone. The chain combines TRBV6-1 with TRBJ1-2; 9 nucleotides agree with TRBD1. The CDR3 consists of 15 residues. Germline values: CDR1 MNHNS, CDR2 SASEGT. With 3 bases clipped from V and 7 bases from J, the junction kept 9 bases outside the gene matches. CDR3: CASSDAGQGAGGYTF. Written as DNA, the CDR3 is TGTGCCAGCAGTGATGCGGGACAGGGTGCCGGTGGCTACACCTTC.

This clone turned up a few times. V gene TRBV5-1 combines with J gene TRBJ1-2, with 8 bases matching TRBD1. CDR3 length: 15 residues. With V trimmed by 0 bases and J by 7 bases, 8 bases remained unmatched. CDR1 is SGHRS and CDR2 is YFSETQ in the germline V gene. This CDR3 is CASSLGTGGFSGYTF. The CDR3 nucleotides are TGCGCCAGCAGCTTGGGTACAGGGGGTTTTAGTGGCTACACCTTC.

This chain links TRBV9 with TRBJ2-1; D is ambiguous. V was trimmed by 0 bases and J by 7 bases, leaving 8 bases between them. Germline loops: CDR1 SGDLS, CDR2 YYNGEE. The CDR3 length is 13 residues. The CDR3 sequence is CASSVASVNEQFF. CDR3 DNA sequence: TGTGCCAGCAGCGTAGCGTCAGTAAATGAGCAGTTCTTC.

The chain has TRBV5-1 and TRBJ1-1; D is undetermined. The CDR3 runs to 14 residues. Trimming removed 5 bases at V and 1 base at J, with 12 bases between. Germline-derived CDR1 and CDR2 are SGHRS and YFSETQ. The CDR3 here is CASRPIHPNTEAFF. The CDR3 bases are TGCGCCAGCAGACCCATACACCCGAACACTGAAGCTTTCTTT.

This clone was found a few times. This chain uses TRBV5-1 with TRBJ1-2; TRBD1 is a possible D gene (6 bases). The CDR3 length is 15 residues. The germline gives CDR1 SGHRS, CDR2 YFSETQ. The V gene lost 5 bases and the J gene lost 2 bases, with 16 bases spanning the gap. The CDR3 DNA follows: TGCGCCAGCAGGTCCGTCACAGGGACCAACTATGGCTACACCTTC. Amino acid sequence: CASRSVTGTNYGYTF.

In its sample, this clone was seen a few times. The rearrangement uses TRBV27 and TRBJ1-1; possibly TRBD1 for D (5 bases). Looked up from germline, CDR1 is MNHEY and CDR2 is SMNVEV (reference sequence). The germline V and J ends were trimmed by 3 bases and 10 bases, with 33 bases remaining between them. The CDR3 runs to 19 residues. CDR3 loop: CASSFLAEILRSAGEGAFF. The DNA for the CDR3 is TGTGCCAGCAGTTTTTTAGCAGAGATTCTCCGATCAGCGGGGGAAGGAGCTTTCTTT.

This clone has only a few counts. The chain couples TRBV27 to TRBJ2-7, with D possibly TRBD2 on 5 matching bases. Germline V CDR1 and CDR2: MNHEY, SMNVEV (reference sequence). Trimming stripped 11 bases from V and 11 bases from J, with 22 bases between. This CDR3 is built from 12 residues. The CDR3 sequence is CAVPRGSPREYF. CDR3 nucleotides: TGTGCCGTCCCTCGGGGATCCCCGAGGGAGTACTTC.

CDR3 region: CAWREGVLYNSPLHF. The CDR3 DNA reads TGTGCCTGGAGGGAGGGAGTTTTATATAATTCACCCCTCCACTTT. The rearrangement links TRBV30 to TRBJ1-6; D is unclear. Per the germline V gene, CDR1 is GTSNPN and CDR2 is SVGIG (reference sequence). Trimming pared 3 bases from V and 4 bases from J, leaving 13 bases between. The CDR3 consists of 15 residues.

This clone was observed a few times. The chain employs TRBV5-5 and TRBJ2-7, with D tentatively TRBD1 (6 bases). V shed 4 bases and J shed 2 bases, with 7 bases lying between them. The length of the CDR3 is 12 residues. Germline V gene lookup returns CDR1 SGHKS and CDR2 YYEKEE (reference sequence). In DNA form, the CDR3 reads TGTGCCAGCAGCGGGGGCCCCTACGAGCAGTACTTC. Its translation: CASSGGPYEQYF.

The V gene is TRBV2, the J gene TRBJ2-3, with 9 bases matching TRBD2. V dropped 4 bases and J dropped 4; count of bases not matched to a gene: 9. The germline gives CDR1 SNHLY, CDR2 FYNNEI. This CDR3 is 16 amino acids long. This chain's CDR3 is CASSVDSGSISDTQYF. The CDR3 region has the DNA TGTGCCAGCAGTGTGGATAGCGGGAGTATCTCAGATACGCAGTATTTT.

The rearrangement joins TRBV6-1 to TRBJ2-3, with 7 bases matching TRBD2. This CDR3 comprises 16 residues. J was trimmed by 3 bases and V by 3 bases; bases with no gene match: 9. Germline values: CDR1 MNHNS, CDR2 SASEGT. The CDR3 region has the DNA TGTGCCAGCAGTGAGTTTGGCCTAGCGGAAACAGATACGCAGTATTTT. Amino acids: CASSEFGLAETDTQYF.